The entry that follows covers one T cell receptor beta chain sequence. Its antigen is not identified. The data were taken from a study of vaccination effects on CD4 cells after COVID-19. Expansion of antigen-specific CD4+ T cells with viral peptide pools was carried out by the ViraFEST assay before sequencing. Culture proceeded for under twelve days, and CD4+ T cells were then isolated. BNT162b2 vaccine or mRNA-1273 vaccine was given to participants in two doses. A few million PBMC per well were cultured with approximately 9 IU/ml IL-2 and around 9.4 ug/ml peptides. The CDR3 contains 15 residues. Trimming took off 3 bases at V and 9 bases at J, with 15 bases between the two ends. In germline, CDR1 is SGHAT, CDR2 FQNNGV. Assay used: immunoSEQ multiplex PCR; TCRdb lists only in-frame clones, some missing. This sample has around 69,000 clones, with 74% found just once.

Sequences were derived from CD4+ T cells from PBMCs cultured with HCoV-229E spike peptides, sampled after COVID-19 vaccination. This TCR derives from a human donor who received a COVID-19 vaccine. This chain connects TRBV11-2 to TRBJ1-6; D remains ambiguous. CDR3 nucleotides: TGTGCCAGCAGCTTCGATGGGGTAGTCGGTTCACCCCTCCACTTT. It codes for CASSFDGVVGSPLHF.